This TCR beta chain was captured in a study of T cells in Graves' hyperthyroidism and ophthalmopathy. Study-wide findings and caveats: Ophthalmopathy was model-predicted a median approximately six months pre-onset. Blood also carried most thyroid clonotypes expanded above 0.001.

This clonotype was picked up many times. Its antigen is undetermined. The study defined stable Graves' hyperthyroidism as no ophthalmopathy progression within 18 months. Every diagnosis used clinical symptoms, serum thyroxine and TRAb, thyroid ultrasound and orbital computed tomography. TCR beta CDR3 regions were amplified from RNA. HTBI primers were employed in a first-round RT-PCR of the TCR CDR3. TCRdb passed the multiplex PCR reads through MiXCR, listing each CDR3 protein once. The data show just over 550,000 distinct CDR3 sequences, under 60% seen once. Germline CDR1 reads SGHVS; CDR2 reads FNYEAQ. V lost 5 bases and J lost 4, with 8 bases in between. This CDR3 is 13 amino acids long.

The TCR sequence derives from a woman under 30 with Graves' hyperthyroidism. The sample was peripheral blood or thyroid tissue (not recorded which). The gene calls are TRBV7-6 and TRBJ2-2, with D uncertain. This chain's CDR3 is CASSPGVTGELFF. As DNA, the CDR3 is TGTGCCAGCAGCCCAGGCGTCACCGGGGAGCTGTTTTTT. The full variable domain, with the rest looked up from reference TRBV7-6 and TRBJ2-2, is GAGVSQSPRYKVTKRGQDVALRCDPISGHVSLYWYRQALGQGPEFLTYFNYEAQQDKSGLPNDRFSAERPEGSISTLTIQRTEQRDSAMYRCASSPGVTGELFFGEGSRLTVL.